The source of this T cell receptor (beta chain) is a study of cytotoxic CD8 clonotypes in ibrutinib-treated CLL (TCRdb year 2021). About the full investigation: The cohort had about a dozen relapsed/refractory and more than 14 treatment-naive patients; some 17 were IGHV unmutated. Partial responses were observed in 24 patients and complete responses in 2; after a median follow-up of 68 months, remission was maintained in 15 or so patients and progression was observed in roughly twelve. Response samples were obtained after a median of 12 months of treatment, with a range of roughly 6 to 40 months. On average, each sample yielded around 270,000 productive templates and tens of thousands of productive rearrangements. Longitudinal samples were available for about 30% of the roughly 86 trial participants. Cryopreserved peripheral blood mononuclear cells were collected at three points: before therapy, at response, and at either sustained remission or disease progression. Every sample from remission and from progressive disease was obtained while the patients were still on ibrutinib.

What this sample's time point label stands for: progressive disease on ibrutinib. For TCR beta library preparation, 1.5 to 2 micrograms of genomic DNA were extracted from the cryopreserved PBMCs. Longitudinal blood samples from CLL patients on ibrutinib monotherapy were analyzed using high-throughput TCR beta sequencing. The patients were enrolled in a single-center, open-label phase 2 trial of ibrutinib monotherapy. Beyond this particular receptor, the publication reports: Public clonotypes were rare and either contracted or stayed stable during treatment, and the rise in clonality at ibrutinib response reflected the expansion of private clonotypes. Baseline clonality was found to be higher than that of age-matched healthy donors and was strongly correlated with circulating CD8+ T-cell counts. Clonality increased at ibrutinib response, stayed stable in sustained remission, and fell back toward baseline at progression. Sampling times were not matched between patients in sustained remission and patients whose disease was progressing, and lymph node repertoires were not examined.

Comments on this clone: Its cognate antigen has yet to be identified. It has no much larger one-base neighbor in the sample; base qualities were not kept.

On a MiSeq, deep resolution sequencing aimed for a depth between 1 in 1 million and 1 in 200,000 T cells, with each clonotype covered about 9.2x on average. The immunoSEQ hsTCRB Kit was used to generate TCR beta libraries. On the study's bioinformatics: Data were analyzed with ImmunoSEQ Data Assistant and ImmunoSEQ Analyzer, with V, D and J genes assigned per IMGT definitions. Clonality, which ranges from 0 to 1, was calculated by subtracting the normalized Shannon entropy of productive rearrangement frequencies from one. Public clonotype analysis was restricted to overrepresented clonotypes comprising at least 0.05% of each patient's repertoire. Some twelve repertoires from age-matched healthy donors, obtained from immuneACCESS, served as clonality controls. TCRdb's version of the immuneACCESS table is confined to in-frame rearrangements and falls short of the full clone set. An unresolved V gene accounts for under half of the shortfall where checked; the remainder is of unknown origin. From that table come the V and J calls and clone size; the DNA was used to work out D and trimming. The sample table shows about 300,000 clones, and 60% to 80% are seen once. The ten biggest clones cover about 5.8% of the sample.

Sequenced material: PBMCs, taken at disease progression, from a patient treated with ibrutinib. The receptor was isolated from a human donor with chronic lymphocytic leukemia.

The bases are TGTGCCAGCAGTTACGCGGGAACGTGGGAGACCCAGTACTTC. Translated, this gives CASSYAGTWETQYF. The rearranged segments are TRBV6-6 and TRBJ2-5; the best D guess is TRBD2, with 6 bases matching. V is pared back by 2 bases and J by 5 bases, with 12 bases lying between the germline termini. CDR1 and CDR2 are read off the germline V gene (reference sequence) as MNHNY and SVGAGI. The CDR3, cysteine through phenylalanine, is 14 amino acids long. The entry retains the CDR3 DNA only, 42 bases that are in frame from base 1.